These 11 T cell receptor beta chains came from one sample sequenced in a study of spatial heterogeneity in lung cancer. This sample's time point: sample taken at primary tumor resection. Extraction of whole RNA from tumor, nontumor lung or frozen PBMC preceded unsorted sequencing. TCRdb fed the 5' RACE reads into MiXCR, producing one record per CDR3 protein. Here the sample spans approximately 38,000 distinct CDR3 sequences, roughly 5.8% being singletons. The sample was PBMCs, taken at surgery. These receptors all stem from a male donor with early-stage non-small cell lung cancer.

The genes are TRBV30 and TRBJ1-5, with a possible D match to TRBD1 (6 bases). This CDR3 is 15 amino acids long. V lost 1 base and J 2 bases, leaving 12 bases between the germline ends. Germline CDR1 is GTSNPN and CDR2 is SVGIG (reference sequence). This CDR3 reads CAWSGGLVGNQPQHF. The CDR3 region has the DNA TGTGCCTGGAGTGGGGGGCTTGTGGGCAATCAGCCCCAGCATTTT.

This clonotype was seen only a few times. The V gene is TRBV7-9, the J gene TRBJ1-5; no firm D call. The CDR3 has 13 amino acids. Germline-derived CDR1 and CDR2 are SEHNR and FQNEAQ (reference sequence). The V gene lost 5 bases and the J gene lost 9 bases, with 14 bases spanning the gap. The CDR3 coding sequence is TGTGCCAGCAGCAGGACGGTATATATGCCCCAGCATTTT. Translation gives CASSRTVYMPQHF.

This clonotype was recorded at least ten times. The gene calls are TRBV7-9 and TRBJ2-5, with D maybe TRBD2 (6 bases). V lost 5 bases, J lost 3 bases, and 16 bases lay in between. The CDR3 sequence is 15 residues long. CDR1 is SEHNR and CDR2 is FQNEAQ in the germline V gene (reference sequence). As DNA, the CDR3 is TGTGCCAGCAGCCCTCAAGGAGGGATTAAAGAGACCCAGTACTTC. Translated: CASSPQGGIKETQYF.

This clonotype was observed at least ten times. CDR3 nucleotides: TGTGCCAGCAGTTTAACGCGGGGGGCCGCTTACAATGAGCAGTTCTTC. It specifies CASSLTRGAAYNEQFF. The chain employs TRBV6-5 and TRBJ2-1; 8 positions match TRBD2. With 4 bases clipped from V and 4 bases from J, the junction kept 9 bases outside the gene matches. The CDR3 consists of 16 residues. Germline lookup yields CDR1 MNHEY and CDR2 SVGAGI.

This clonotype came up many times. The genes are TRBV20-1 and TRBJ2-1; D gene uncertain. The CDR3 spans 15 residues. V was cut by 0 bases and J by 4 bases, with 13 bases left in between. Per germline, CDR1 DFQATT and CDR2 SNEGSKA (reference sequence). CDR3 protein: CSARDTNTFYNEQFF. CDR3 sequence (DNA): TGCAGTGCTAGAGATACCAACACCTTTTACAATGAGCAGTTCTTC.

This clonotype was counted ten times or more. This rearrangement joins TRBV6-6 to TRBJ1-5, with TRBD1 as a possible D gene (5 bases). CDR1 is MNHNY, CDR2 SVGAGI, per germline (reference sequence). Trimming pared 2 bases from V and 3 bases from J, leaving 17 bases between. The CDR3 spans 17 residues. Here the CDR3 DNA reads TGTGCCAGCAGTTACCCGGGGAAGGGGCGATACAATCAGCCCCAGCATTTT. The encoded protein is CASSYPGKGRYNQPQHF.

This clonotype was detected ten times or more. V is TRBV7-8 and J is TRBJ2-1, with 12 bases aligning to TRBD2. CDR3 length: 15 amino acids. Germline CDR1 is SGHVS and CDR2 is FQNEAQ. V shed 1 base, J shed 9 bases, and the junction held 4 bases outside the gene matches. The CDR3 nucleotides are TGTGCCAGCAGCTTAGGACTAGCGGGGGCTATTGAGCAGTTCTTC. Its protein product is CASSLGLAGAIEQFF.

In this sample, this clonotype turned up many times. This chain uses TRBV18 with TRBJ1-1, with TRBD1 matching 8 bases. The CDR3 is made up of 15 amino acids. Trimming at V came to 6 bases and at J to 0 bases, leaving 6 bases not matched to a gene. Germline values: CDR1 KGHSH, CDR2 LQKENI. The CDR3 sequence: CASSPGTGMNTEAFF. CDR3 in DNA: TGTGCCAGCTCCCCCGGGACAGGAATGAACACTGAAGCTTTCTTT.

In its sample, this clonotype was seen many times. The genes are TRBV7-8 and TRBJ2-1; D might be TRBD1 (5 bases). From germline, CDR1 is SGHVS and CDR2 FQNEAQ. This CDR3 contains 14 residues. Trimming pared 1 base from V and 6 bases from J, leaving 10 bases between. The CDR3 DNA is TGTGCCAGCAGCTTAGAAGACAGCCGCAATGAGCAGTTCTTC. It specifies CASSLEDSRNEQFF.

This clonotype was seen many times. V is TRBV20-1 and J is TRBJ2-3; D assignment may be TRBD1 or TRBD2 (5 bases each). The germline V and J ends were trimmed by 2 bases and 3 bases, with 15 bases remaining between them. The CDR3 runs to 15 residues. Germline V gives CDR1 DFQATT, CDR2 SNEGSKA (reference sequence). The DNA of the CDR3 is TGCAGTGCTAGACTGGGGGTGGTACGGACAGATACGCAGTATTTT. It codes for CSARLGVVRTDTQYF.

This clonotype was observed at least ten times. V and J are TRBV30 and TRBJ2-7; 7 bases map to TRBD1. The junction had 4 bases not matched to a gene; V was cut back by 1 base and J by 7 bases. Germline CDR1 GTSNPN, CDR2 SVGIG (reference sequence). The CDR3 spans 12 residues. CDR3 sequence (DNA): TGTGCCTGGAGTGCGACAGGGCGAGAGCAGTACTTC. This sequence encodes CAWSATGREQYF.